A single sample gave rise to the 13 T cell receptor beta chains below, sequenced in a study of cytomegalovirus exposure and HLA in healthy donors. Profiled with immunoSEQ multiplex PCR; TCRdb holds only in-frame clones, not every one. The profile shows roughly 120,000 clones, 85% to 90% of them singletons. The sample was PBMCs. The receptors were sampled from a woman younger than 45 in good health and CMV-seronegative.

The CDR3 here is CASSLDRTEAFF. The DNA of the CDR3 is TGTGCCAGCAGTCTTGACAGGACTGAAGCTTTCTTT. The chain recombines TRBV4-2 with TRBJ1-1; maybe TRBD1 (6 bases). CDR3 length: 12 residues. V lost 6 bases, J lost 5 bases, and 10 bases lay in between. CDR1 is LGHNA, CDR2 YNFKEQ, per germline.

This clone was observed once. CDR3 region: CASSTWRTEAFF. CDR3 nucleotide sequence: TGTGCCAGCAGTACTTGGCGGACTGAAGCTTTCTTT. This rearrangement joins TRBV6-5 to TRBJ1-1; D unresolved. Germline V gene data show CDR1 as MNHEY and CDR2 as SVGAGI. V was pared by 5 bases and J by 5 bases, with 9 bases between. This CDR3 contains 12 residues.

The chain couples TRBV7-6 to TRBJ2-5; TRBD1 matches 7 bases. CDR3 length: 17 amino acids. In germline, CDR1 is SGHVS, CDR2 FNYEAQ. V lost 1 base, J lost 4 bases, and 12 bases stayed unmatched. CDR3 DNA sequence: TGTGCCAGCAGCTTAGATCGTGGACAGGCCACTACAGAGACCCAGTACTTC. Residues: CASSLDRGQATTETQYF.

This sequence joins TRBV25-1 and TRBJ1-2; D gene ambiguous. Germline V CDR1 and CDR2: MGHDK, SYGVNS. The CDR3 length is 13 residues. V lost 6 bases to trimming and J lost 0 bases, with 8 bases between them. This CDR3 is CASRSGTNYGYTF. CDR3 bases: TGTGCCAGCAGATCGGGGACTAACTATGGCTACACCTTC.

This clone came up once. V and J are TRBV25-1 and TRBJ2-3; the match to TRBD2 covers 12 bases. Germline loops: CDR1 MGHDK, CDR2 SYGVNS. J was trimmed by 4 bases and V by 2 bases; bases with no gene match: 7. The CDR3 consists of 17 residues. The DNA of the CDR3 is TGTGCCAGCAGTGAAGAGTCTAGCGGGGGGGAGTCAGATACGCAGTATTTT. It codes for CASSEESSGGESDTQYF.

This clone has only one observation. J is TRBJ2-3 and V is TRBV7-9; a weak D match, TRBD2 (6 bases). CDR1 is SEHNR and CDR2 is FQNEAQ in the germline V gene (reference sequence). The CDR3 has 16 residues. Deletions cut 3 bases from V and 4 bases from J, with 17 bases between. In DNA form, the CDR3 reads TGTGCCAGCAGCTTTTTATACCCCGCGGGGCCAGATACGCAGTATTTT. It codes for CASSFLYPAGPDTQYF. Complete variable domain (other parts from reference TRBV7-9 and TRBJ2-3): DTGVSQNPRHKITKRGQNVTFRCDPISEHNRLYWYRQTLGQGPEFLTYFQNEAQLEKSRLLSDRFSAERPKGSFSTLEIQRTEQGDSAMYLCASSFLYPAGPDTQYFGPGTRLTVL.

The chain employs TRBV30 and TRBJ1-6; D is unclear. This CDR3 has 12 residues. Trimming cost V 3 bases and J 9 bases, with 9 bases left between them. Germline CDR1 and CDR2: GTSNPN and SVGIG (reference sequence). The CDR3 reads CAWRDGSSPLHF. The CDR3 DNA is TGTGCCTGGAGGGATGGGAGTTCACCCCTCCACTTT.

The V and J genes are TRBV30 and TRBJ1-2; 7 bases agree with TRBD1. CDR1 is GTSNPN, CDR2 SVGIG, per germline (reference sequence). This CDR3 is 15 amino acids long. V dropped 0 bases and J dropped 1; count of bases not matched to a gene: 5. DNA for the CDR3: TGTGCCTGGAGTGTAGTGGACAGGAATAACTATGGCTACACCTTC. It encodes CAWSVVDRNNYGYTF. Variable domain in full (rest from reference TRBV30 and TRBJ1-2): SQTIHQWPATLVQPVGSPLSLECTVEGTSNPNLYWYRQAAGRGLQLLFYSVGIGQISSEVPQNLSASRPQDRQFILSSKKLLLSDSGFYLCAWSVVDRNNYGYTFGSGTRLTVV.

The rearrangement links TRBV9 to TRBJ1-3, with D possibly TRBD1 on 6 matching bases. Germline loops: CDR1 SGDLS, CDR2 YYNGEE. Trimming pared 3 bases from V and 4 bases from J, leaving 17 bases between. There are 16 residues in the CDR3. The CDR3 loop reads CASSARAGTTGNTIYF. CDR3 coding DNA: TGTGCCAGCAGCGCAAGAGCCGGGACAACCGGAAACACCATATATTTT.

The rearrangement uses TRBV2 and TRBJ1-2, with 9 bases lining up with TRBD1. There are 14 residues in the CDR3. Germline V gene sequence: CDR1 SNHLY, CDR2 FYNNEI. V dropped 7 bases and J dropped 3; count of bases not matched to a gene: 6. Written as DNA, the CDR3 is TGTGCCAGCACAGGGACAGGGAGTTACTATGGCTACACCTTC. It is translated as CASTGTGSYYGYTF.

J is TRBJ2-7 and V is TRBV10-3; tentatively, D is TRBD1 (5 bases). V lost 7 bases to trimming and J lost 6 bases, with 19 bases between them. This CDR3 comprises 14 residues. Germline V gives CDR1 ENHRY, CDR2 SYGVKD. The CDR3, as DNA: TGTGCCATCACTTCCCCCCTTAAGCAGGGCGAGCAGTACTTC. As protein: CAITSPLKQGEQYF.

The V call is TRBV11-2, the J call TRBJ2-7; 8 positions agree with TRBD2. The CDR3 loop spans 14 amino acids. From germline, CDR1 is SGHAT and CDR2 FQNNGV. After removal of 3 bases from V and 2 bases from J, the junction contained 3 bases not matched to a gene. The CDR3 here is CASSLAGLAYEQYF. CDR3 sequence (DNA): TGTGCCAGCAGCTTGGCGGGACTAGCCTACGAGCAGTACTTC.

This chain uses TRBV19 with TRBJ2-7; 10 bases line up with TRBD1. The CDR3 is made up of 13 amino acids. Per the germline V gene, CDR1 is LNHDA and CDR2 is SQIVND (reference sequence). V trimming: 6 bases; J trimming: 3 bases; junction bases outside the gene matches: 2. The CDR3 DNA is TGTGCCAGTAGGGACAGGGGGGACTACGAGCAGTACTTC. Encoded protein: CASRDRGDYEQYF.